This T cell receptor beta chain was identified in a study of T cell responses to AZD1222 COVID-19 vaccine. In the case of this clone: Its specificity is unknown.

Germline V gene lookup returns CDR1 SGHRS and CDR2 YFSETQ. Trimming removed 0 bases at V and 4 bases at J, with 13 bases between. There are 16 residues in the CDR3. General observations from the study: In a largely white British group with more females than males, clonal diversity was possibly underestimated. Only five to seven individuals given AZD1222 were seropositive at baseline.

Assay used: immunoSEQ multiplex PCR; TCRdb lists only in-frame clones, some missing. The sample contains 100,000 to 150,000 clones, more than 90% of which appear only once. Second doses were pooled across both intervals (about 4 or about 12 weeks). This chain joins TRBV5-1 and TRBJ2-2; possible D gene TRBD1, 6 bases. The specimen comprised peripheral blood, sampled 28 days after the second AZD1222 dose. This clonotype was sampled from an adult who received the AZD1222 COVID-19 vaccine. CDR3 bases: TGCGCCAGCAGCTTGGAAGGGGGTCTCGGCACCGGGGAGCTGTTTTTT. Encoded protein: CASSLEGGLGTGELFF. The full variable domain, rest sourced from reference TRBV5-1 and TRBJ2-2, is KAGVTQTPRYLIKTRGQQVTLSCSPISGHRSVSWYQQTPGQGLQFLFEYFSETQRNKGNFPGRFSGRQFSNSRSEMNVSTLELGDSALYLCASSLEGGLGTGELFFGEGSRLTVL.